The present TCR beta chain was sequenced within a study of blood T cell repertoires in COVID-19. Whole-study context: From T cells, B-cell-depleted T cells, or PBMCs came the material, which was cDNA or gDNA.

Two consecutive negative NP/OP PCR tests, clearance, or resolved symptoms defined Cohort 3 recovery. Repertoires were generated with immunoSEQ multiplex PCR, while TCRdb's copy carries only in-frame clones and drops some. The table includes just over 150,000 clones, 88% detected once. This clonotype was sampled from a woman between 50 and 59 years old who had recovered from COVID-19. Sequenced sample: PBMCs or T cells enriched from blood (not recorded which).

As DNA, the CDR3 is TGTGCCAGCAGCTTAAATGATCGGGGGACCTATAATTCACCCCTCCACTTT. It yields the protein CASSLNDRGTYNSPLHF. J is TRBJ1-6 and V is TRBV7-9, with D possibly matching TRBD1 (5 bases). There are 17 residues in the CDR3. V was trimmed by 2 bases and J by 2 bases, leaving 13 bases between them. Germline V gene lookup returns CDR1 SEHNR and CDR2 FQNEAQ (reference sequence).